This T cell receptor beta chain was identified in a study of shared clonotypes between healthy human individuals. Study findings and constraints: Clonotypes shared by all four donors outscored non-shared clonotypes in generation probability.

The CDR3 covers 13 residues. V lost 2 bases and J 9 bases, leaving 8 bases between the germline ends. Germline CDR1 is WSHSY and CDR2 is SAAADI. Points on this clone: Its antigen is currently unknown.

Clones were sequenced by immunoSEQ multiplex PCR, and TCRdb holds only the in-frame ones, with some missing. The profile shows a few million clones, approximately 95% of them singletons. Sequenced input: naive CD4+ T cells sorted from blood. Subset reported: CD45RA+ positively selected. V and J are TRBV10-2 and TRBJ1-6; D remains ambiguous. This receptor was taken from a man younger than 35 in good health. Here the CDR3 DNA reads TGCGCCAGCAGTGAGGTAGCAGGTTCACCCCTCCACTTT. It is translated as CASSEVAGSPLHF.